This TCR beta chain was documented in a study of naive and memory T cell subsets. As for this clonotype: The antigen is undetermined. This could be a read error, since a much larger clone is one nucleotide away.

Trimming cost V 0 bases and J 0 bases, with 10 bases left between them. The CDR3 has 16 residues. Germline assignment: CDR1 SGHDT and CDR2 YYEEEE. From the second PCR step, alpha and beta chains were amplified apart. Study results and caveats: Possibly reflecting memory cells re-expressing CD45RA, a few larger clonotypes occurred in naive repertoires, especially CD8.

An equimolar mix of two oligonucleotides served as the beta constant-region primer for TRBC1 and TRBC2. Ligated cDNA was amplified by four rounds of PCR with nested alpha and beta constant-region primers and SP2. TCRdb re-called the UMI-ligation and nested PCR reads with MiXCR, one entry per CDR3 protein. The table lists over 90,000 distinct CDR3 sequences, about 11% of them singletons, with approximately 0.14% in the top ten. The chain uses TRBV5-6 and TRBJ2-4, with unresolved D. The sequencing input was naive CD4+ T cells from blood. The source of this sequence is a human donor in good health. CDR3 residues: CASSLGRALAKNIQYF. CDR3 nucleotide sequence: TGTGCCAGCAGCTTGGGAAGGGCTCTAGCCAAAAACATTCAGTACTTC. Complete variable domain (other parts from reference TRBV5-6 and TRBJ2-4): DAGVTQSPTHLIKTRGQQVTLRCSPKSGHDTVSWYQQALGQGPQFIFQYYEEEERQRGNFPDRFSGHQFPNYSSELNVNALLLGDSALYLCASSLGRALAKNIQYFGAGTRLSVL.